Listed here are 15 T cell receptor beta chains from one sample, sequenced in a study of vaccination and CD4 T cells after COVID-19. Their specific antigens are unknown. Treatment indicated: roughly ten-day PBMC culture with coronavirus spike peptide pools or control peptides (ViraFEST assay). Oncomine TCR Beta short-read sequencing was applied to DNA from cultured CD4+ T cells. Each CDR3 protein gets one entry after TCRdb re-called the PCR reads with MiXCR. The sample lists 9,500 to 15,000 distinct CDR3 sequences, 45% to 55% seen once, with about 18% in the top ten. The sample was cultured CD4+ T cells from blood, taken after SARS-CoV-2 vaccination. All receptors derive from a human donor with COVID-19.

This clonotype was recorded only once. The V and J genes are TRBV19 and TRBJ2-7; 11 nucleotides match TRBD1. Trimming cost V 4 bases and J 3 bases; bases outside gene matches: 5. The CDR3 spans 15 residues. Germline CDR1 reads LNHDA; CDR2 reads SQIVND (reference sequence). CDR3 coding DNA: TGTGCCAGTAGTACTACCGGGACAGGGGGCTACGAGCAGTACTTC. It translates to CASSTTGTGGYEQYF.

J is TRBJ1-6 and V is TRBV27; 8 bases map to TRBD1. Trimming took 2 bases from V and 4 from J; bases not matched to a gene: 7. CDR1 and CDR2 from the germline V gene are MNHEY and SMNVEV (reference sequence). CDR3 length: 17 residues. The CDR3 here is CASSLPGGQGYNSPLHF. In DNA, the CDR3 is TGTGCCAGCAGTTTACCCGGCGGACAGGGTTATAATTCACCCCTCCACTTT.

The rearrangement joins TRBV7-6 to TRBJ1-5; tentative D call: TRBD1 (5 bases). Germline V lookup: CDR1 SGHVS, CDR2 FNYEAQ. V shed 2 bases and J shed 4 bases, with 12 bases lying between them. The CDR3 length is 15 residues. The CDR3 DNA is TGTGCCAGCAGCTTATTGCCGGGGGGTAATCAGCCCCAGCATTTT. This translates into CASSLLPGGNQPQHF.

This CDR3 reads CASSSAGTTYEQYF. In DNA form, the CDR3 reads TGTGCCAGCAGCTCTGCCGGGACTACCTACGAGCAGTACTTC. V usage is TRBV7-2 and J usage is TRBJ2-7, with 7 bases that match TRBD2. The CDR3 sequence is 14 residues long. V lost 4 bases, J lost 2 bases, and 5 bases stayed unmatched. CDR1 and CDR2 (germline): SGHTA, FQGNSA.

In this sample, this clonotype turned up a few times. This chain uses TRBV25-1 with TRBJ1-6; D might be TRBD1 (6 bases). Per the germline V gene, CDR1 is MGHDK and CDR2 is SYGVNS. Trimming removed 4 bases from V and 6 bases from J, with 13 bases in between. This CDR3 contains 15 residues. The CDR3, as DNA: TGTGCCAGCAGTGGAACCAAAGGGGGTAATTCACCCCTCCACTTT. This sequence encodes CASSGTKGGNSPLHF.

This clonotype has a handful of counts. The chain joins TRBV7-9 to TRBJ1-6; the D is unclear. CDR3 length: 16 amino acids. V was shortened by 4 bases and J by 7 bases, with 17 bases between the two germline ends. CDR1 and CDR2 from the germline V gene are SEHNR and FQNEAQ (reference sequence). The CDR3 spells CASSSWRATYNSPLHF. The CDR3 DNA reads as TGTGCCAGCAGCTCTTGGAGGGCGACATACAATTCACCCCTCCACTTT.

The chain couples TRBV20-1 to TRBJ1-1; no clear D. Between the trimmed V and J ends, which lost 6 bases and 1 base, there was a span of 9 bases. Germline lookup yields CDR1 DFQATT and CDR2 SNEGSKA (reference sequence). This CDR3 comprises 12 residues. The CDR3 spells CSAPRPNTEAFF. CDR3 coding DNA: TGCAGTGCCCCCCGGCCGAACACTGAAGCTTTCTTT.

This chain links TRBV7-2 with TRBJ1-2; D uncertain. The V end lost 4 bases, the J end lost 0 bases, and 12 bases lay between the germline ends. The CDR3 contains 15 residues. Per the germline V gene, CDR1 is SGHTA and CDR2 is FQGNSA. CDR3 region: CASSSSGVANYGYTF. The CDR3 DNA reads as TGTGCCAGCAGCTCCTCTGGCGTGGCTAACTATGGCTACACCTTC.

The rearrangement links TRBV27 to TRBJ2-7; a weak D match, TRBD2 (6 bases). Trimming took 3 bases from V and 5 from J, leaving 8 bases between them. The CDR3 extends over 12 amino acids. Looked up from germline, CDR1 is MNHEY and CDR2 is SMNVEV (reference sequence). CDR3 coding DNA: TGTGCCAGCAGTTTCGGGGGAGACGAGCAGTACTTC. This gives the protein CASSFGGDEQYF.

This sequence joins TRBV7-3 and TRBJ2-3; no definite D call. The germline V gene has CDR1 SGHTA and CDR2 FQGTGA. The CDR3 runs 14 residues. Trimming removed 4 bases at V and 0 bases at J, with 8 bases between. The CDR3 DNA reads as TGTGCCAGCAGCTCCCAAGGGAGCACAGATACGCAGTATTTT. It codes for CASSSQGSTDTQYF.

The chain carries TRBV12-3 or TRBV12-4 and TRBJ2-1, with D uncertain. CDR3 length: 11 residues. V lost 4 bases to trimming and J lost 10 bases, with 8 bases between them. The CDR3 spells CASSYVREQFF. The CDR3 region has the DNA TGTGCCAGCAGTTATGTCCGGGAGCAGTTCTTC.

The chain couples TRBV7-2 to TRBJ2-7; 10 bases line up with TRBD2. J lost 6 bases, V lost 1 base, and 6 bases had no gene match. The CDR3 is made up of 15 amino acids. CDR1 is SGHTA and CDR2 is FQGNSA in the germline V gene. For the CDR3, the DNA is TGTGCCAGCAGCTTAGTGGCTAGCGGGGGAGGCGAGCAGTACTTC. As protein: CASSLVASGGGEQYF.

The V call is TRBV30, the J call TRBJ2-5; 9 nucleotides agree with TRBD1. The CDR3 loop spans 13 amino acids. The junction had 7 bases not matched to a gene; V was cut back by 5 bases and J by 6 bases. Germline CDR1 and CDR2: GTSNPN and SVGIG (reference sequence). CDR3 nucleotide sequence: TGTGCCTGGGGGACAGGGCTCTTAAAGACCCAGTACTTC. It codes for CAWGTGLLKTQYF.

The rearrangement uses TRBV6-2 or TRBV6-3 and TRBJ2-3; 8 nucleotides align to TRBD2. V dropped 6 bases and J dropped 4; count of bases not matched to a gene: 12. The CDR3 is 16 amino acids. The V gene's germline CDR1 is MNHEY and CDR2 SVGEGT. The CDR3 loop reads CASSPGEAGVPDTQYF. The CDR3 DNA reads as TGTGCCAGCAGCCCCGGAGAAGCGGGGGTGCCAGATACGCAGTATTTT.

V gene TRBV27 combines with J gene TRBJ1-2; 7 positions match TRBD1. Trimming removed 6 bases from V and 5 bases from J; junction bases left unmatched: 9. Germline V CDR1 and CDR2: MNHEY, SMNVEV (reference sequence). CDR3 length: 14 amino acids. This chain's CDR3 is CASSKTRGIYGYTF. CDR3 DNA: TGTGCCAGCAGCAAAACCAGGGGGATTTATGGCTACACCTTC.